The 17 T cell receptor beta chains listed next were all sequenced from one sample in a study of T cell responses to AZD1222 COVID-19 vaccine. Produced via immunoSEQ multiplex PCR; TCRdb's table is partial and in-frame only. In the table there are 100,000 to 150,000 clones, about nine tenths of which are singletons. Source: peripheral blood, taken on day 0 of AZD1222 vaccination. These receptors came from an adult in good health.

V and J are TRBV5-1 and TRBJ2-1; no clear D gene. From germline, CDR1 is SGHRS and CDR2 YFSETQ. This CDR3 contains 13 residues. V was cut by 4 bases and J by 3 bases, with 8 bases left in between. CDR3 region: CASSVGDYNEQFF. The CDR3 nucleotides are TGCGCCAGCAGCGTTGGGGACTACAATGAGCAGTTCTTC.

This sequence joins TRBV7-2 and TRBJ2-4; 7 bases are a match to TRBD1. The V gene's germline CDR1 is SGHTA and CDR2 FQGNSA. This CDR3 has 17 amino acids. V shed 0 bases, J shed 11 bases, and the junction held 16 bases outside the gene matches. The CDR3 protein is CASSLALPRVQGSVQYF. The CDR3, as DNA: TGTGCCAGCAGCTTAGCGCTTCCCCGGGTACAGGGGTCGGTTCAGTACTTC.

Note on this clone: At one boundary the junction diverges from the germline segment, which might be a read error. The chain recombines TRBV11-2 with TRBJ1-4; D is undetermined. The CDR3 length is 18 residues. Germline V gene sequence: CDR1 SGHAT, CDR2 FQNNGV. CDR3 sequence: CASSRGVMGQPTYEKLFF. DNA of the CDR3: TGTGCCAGCAGTCGGGGTGTAATGGGCCAGCCAACTTATGAAAAACTGTTTTTT.

DNA of the CDR3: TGTGCCAGCACCCCGGCTGGGTTCCCGAATCAGCCCCAGCATTTT. Translation gives CASTPAGFPNQPQHF. This chain connects TRBV7-2 to TRBJ1-5; D ambiguous. Trimming left V 7 bases short and J 4 bases short, with 17 bases between. Per the germline V gene, CDR1 is SGHTA and CDR2 is FQGNSA. CDR3 length: 15 residues.

The chain has TRBV2 and TRBJ1-2; 9 positions match TRBD1. This CDR3 is built from 13 residues. Germline V lookup: CDR1 SNHLY, CDR2 FYNNEI. V was clipped by 4 bases and J by 4 bases; unmatched bases: 1. CDR3 region: CASSGTGVYGYTF. As DNA, the CDR3 is TGTGCCAGCAGTGGGACAGGGGTCTATGGCTACACCTTC.

The chain has TRBV4-3 and TRBJ2-1; either TRBD1 or TRBD2 may supply D (5 bases each). This CDR3 comprises 19 residues. Trimming left V 0 bases short and J 2 bases short, with 20 bases between. Germline V lookup: CDR1 LGHNA, CDR2 YSLEER. The CDR3 sequence is CASSQDASRGIGAYNEQFF. The DNA for the CDR3 is TGCGCCAGCAGCCAAGATGCATCGAGGGGAATAGGGGCCTACAATGAGCAGTTCTTC.

The chain has TRBV28 and TRBJ1-1; D is perhaps TRBD1 (5 bases). The CDR3 is made up of 14 amino acids. Trimming left V 7 bases short and J 2 bases short, with 14 bases between. Germline assignment: CDR1 MDHEN and CDR2 SYDVKM. CDR3 in DNA: TGTGCCAGCATCACCTTCGGGGGTAACACTGAAGCTTTCTTT. As protein: CASITFGGNTEAFF.

The V call is TRBV6-6, the J call TRBJ1-6, with 7 bases matching TRBD1. This CDR3 has 16 amino acids. The junction had 7 bases not matched to a gene; V was cut back by 8 bases and J by 0 bases. Germline CDR1 is MNHNY and CDR2 is SVGAGI (reference sequence). CDR3 protein: CASRRDRTSYNSPLHF. Here the CDR3 DNA reads TGTGCCAGCCGAAGGGACAGAACCTCCTATAATTCACCCCTCCACTTT.

This clone came up once. The rearrangement joins TRBV6-2 or TRBV6-3 to TRBJ2-3; 15 positions match TRBD2. Germline assignment: CDR1 MNHEY and CDR2 SVGEGT. The CDR3 loop spans 17 amino acids. The trim removed 6 bases at V and 4 bases at J, leaving 8 bases unmatched. This chain's CDR3 is CASSPGLAGGPADTQYF. The CDR3 DNA follows: TGTGCCAGCAGCCCAGGACTAGCGGGGGGGCCCGCAGATACGCAGTATTTT.

The rearrangement uses TRBV12-3 or TRBV12-4 and TRBJ1-2; possibly TRBD1 for D (6 bases). V lost 6 bases, J lost 4 bases, and 12 bases lay in between. The CDR3 length is 13 residues. The DNA of the CDR3 is TGTGCCAGCAGGGTTACAGGGAGCTATGGCTACACCTTC. Protein sequence: CASRVTGSYGYTF.

In its sample, this clone was seen once. This sequence joins TRBV5-1 and TRBJ1-2; TRBD1 might be the D (6 bases). V dropped 3 bases and J dropped 7 bases, with 13 bases sitting between them. This CDR3 comprises 13 residues. From germline, CDR1 is SGHRS and CDR2 YFSETQ. CDR3 sequence: CASSSQGSSGYTF. DNA for the CDR3: TGCGCCAGCAGCTCACAGGGATCGTCTGGCTACACCTTC.

The chain joins TRBV11-2 to TRBJ2-7; D unresolved. V gave up 3 bases and J gave up 7 bases, with 19 bases separating them. CDR1 and CDR2 (germline): SGHAT, FQNNGV. CDR3 length equals 15 residues. The CDR3 protein is CASSFPTISATEQYF. CDR3 in DNA: TGTGCCAGCAGCTTTCCCACCATATCCGCTACGGAGCAGTACTTC.

The J gene is TRBJ2-1, the V gene TRBV7-2; D ambiguous. V lost 7 bases and J 0 bases, leaving 10 bases between the germline ends. This CDR3 is 14 amino acids long. Germline CDR1 is SGHTA and CDR2 is FQGNSA. CDR3 in amino acids: CASTVSSSYNEQFF. CDR3 nucleotides: TGTGCCAGCACAGTTTCAAGCTCCTACAATGAGCAGTTCTTC.

V and J are TRBV13 and TRBJ2-7; TRBD2 matches 8 bases. Trimming removed 2 bases from V and 3 bases from J; junction bases left unmatched: 3. Germline V CDR1 and CDR2: PRHDT, FYEKMQ (reference sequence). CDR3 length: 14 amino acids. The CDR3 reads CASSLQSGGYEQYF. The CDR3 DNA is TGTGCCAGCAGCTTACAAAGCGGGGGCTACGAGCAGTACTTC. The variable domain in full, with the rest retrieved from reference TRBV13 and TRBJ2-7, is AAGVIQSPRHLIKEKRETATLKCYPIPRHDTVYWYQQGPGQDPQFLISFYEKMQSDKGSIPDRFSAQQFSDYHSELNMSSLELGDSALYFCASSLQSGGYEQYFGPGTRLTVT.

The chain is built from TRBV28 and TRBJ1-1; weak D call: TRBD1 (6 bases). This CDR3 is 12 amino acids long. CDR1 is MDHEN and CDR2 is SYDVKM in the germline V gene. V gave up 6 bases and J gave up 6 bases, with 11 bases separating them. CDR3 bases: TGTGCCAGCAGCCCGAGACAGGCTGAAGCTTTCTTT. Translating it yields CASSPRQAEAFF.

This chain joins TRBV27 and TRBJ2-3; 10 bases are a match to TRBD1. Germline assignment: CDR1 MNHEY and CDR2 SMNVEV (reference sequence). V lost 2 bases to trimming and J lost 6 bases; unmatched junction nucleotides: 11. The CDR3 totals 17 residues. CDR3 amino acids: CASSLKPPGQGLDTQYF. CDR3 coding DNA: TGTGCCAGCAGTTTAAAACCCCCGGGACAGGGGCTTGATACGCAGTATTTT.

The J gene is TRBJ2-7, the V gene TRBV7-8; no reliable D call. CDR1 and CDR2 from the germline V gene are SGHVS and FQNEAQ. The CDR3 is made up of 11 amino acids. The V gene lost 1 base and the J gene lost 5 bases, with 3 bases spanning the gap. CDR3 sequence reads: CASSLVDEQYF. CDR3 bases: TGTGCCAGCAGCTTAGTAGACGAGCAGTACTTC.